The 26 T cell receptor beta chains given below trace back to one sample, sequenced in a study of cytomegalovirus exposure and HLA in healthy donors. The PCR was carried out with 60 Vbeta primers and 13 Jbeta primers. Profiled with immunoSEQ multiplex PCR; TCRdb holds only in-frame clones, not every one. The data hold about 120,000 clones, with roughly 66% observed a single time. The sample was PBMCs. The receptors were sampled from a man aged 18 to 29 in good health and CMV-seronegative.

V gene TRBV2 combines with J gene TRBJ2-1; TRBD2 aligns across 7 bases. This CDR3 region has 15 residues. The V gene's germline CDR1 is SNHLY and CDR2 FYNNEI. Unmatched junction bases numbered 6, after V lost 3 bases and J lost 4 bases. The CDR3 DNA reads TGTGCCAGCAGTGAGCACCCGGGAGGATACAATGAGCAGTTCTTC. As protein: CASSEHPGGYNEQFF.

This clone was counted only a few times. The chain is built from TRBV13 and TRBJ1-3; possible D gene TRBD1, 6 bases. The CDR3 sequence is 14 residues long. V was trimmed by 0 bases and J by 6 bases, leaving 9 bases between them. The germline V gene has CDR1 PRHDT and CDR2 FYEKMQ (reference sequence). The CDR3 region is CASSLGQGLNTIYF. DNA for the CDR3: TGTGCCAGCAGCTTAGGCCAGGGGCTAAACACCATATATTTT.

This chain links TRBV29-1 with TRBJ1-2; TRBD1 aligns across 7 bases. The germline CDR1 and CDR2 sequences are SQVTM and ANQGSEA. V lost 7 bases, J lost 4 bases, and 18 bases stayed unmatched. The CDR3 consists of 16 residues. As DNA, the CDR3 is TGCAGCGGCCTAGACAGGGTGGCCCATGGGGGCTATGGCTACACCTTC. This encodes CSGLDRVAHGGYGYTF.

The chain carries TRBV2 and TRBJ1-1; no reliable D call. Germline CDR1 SNHLY, CDR2 FYNNEI. The V gene lost 0 bases and the J gene lost 5 bases, with 13 bases spanning the gap. This CDR3 has 15 amino acids. CDR3 loop: CASSEALGWRTEAFF. DNA for the CDR3: TGTGCCAGCAGTGAAGCGCTTGGGTGGAGGACTGAAGCTTTCTTT.

The rearrangement links TRBV2 to TRBJ1-5; no firm D call. The V gene lost 6 bases and the J gene lost 6 bases, with 12 bases spanning the gap. Germline values: CDR1 SNHLY, CDR2 FYNNEI. The CDR3 consists of 13 residues. The CDR3: CASSRRAGQPQHF. The CDR3 bases are TGTGCCAGCAGCCGACGGGCGGGTCAGCCCCAGCATTTT.

The V and J genes are TRBV30 and TRBJ2-1; TRBD2 matches at 15 bases. The CDR3 loop spans 19 amino acids. Germline loops: CDR1 GTSNPN, CDR2 SVGIG (reference sequence). The junction had 10 bases not matched to a gene; V was cut back by 3 bases and J by 1 base. The CDR3 loop is CAWRAGTSGRFSSYNEQFF. CDR3 nucleotides: TGTGCCTGGAGAGCCGGGACTAGCGGGAGGTTTAGTTCCTACAATGAGCAGTTCTTC.

This clone was picked up a small number of times. This chain connects TRBV29-1 to TRBJ2-2, with 8 bases fitting TRBD2. Looked up from germline, CDR1 is SQVTM and CDR2 is ANQGSEA. V shed 7 bases, J shed 3 bases, and the junction held 7 bases outside the gene matches. CDR3 length: 14 amino acids. The CDR3 DNA follows: TGCAGCGCCCGAGGCGGGGGGTACACCGGGGAGCTGTTTTTT. Encoded protein: CSARGGGYTGELFF.

This sequence joins TRBV9 and TRBJ2-5; TRBD2 matches at 12 bases. J gave up 3 bases and V 1 base, and 7 bases lay outside the gene matches. Germline loops: CDR1 SGDLS, CDR2 YYNGEE. The CDR3 covers 17 residues. The CDR3 is CASSVSPASGGEETQYF. The DNA of the CDR3 is TGTGCCAGCAGCGTATCCCCGGCTAGCGGGGGGGAAGAGACCCAGTACTTC.

The chain joins TRBV5-1 to TRBJ1-1; no clear D gene. The germline CDR1 and CDR2 sequences are SGHRS and YFSETQ. The length of the CDR3 is 16 residues. Trimming removed 0 bases from V and 1 base from J, with 13 bases in between. The CDR3 is CASSLGASLGNTEAFF. The CDR3 coding sequence is TGCGCCAGCAGCTTGGGGGCCTCCCTCGGGAACACTGAAGCTTTCTTT.

The chain carries TRBV10-2 and TRBJ2-3, with D perhaps matching TRBD2 (5 bases). CDR3 size: 12 residues. V dropped 4 bases and J dropped 5 bases, with 7 bases sitting between them. Germline CDR1 is WSHSY and CDR2 is SAAADI. CDR3 DNA sequence: TGCGCCAGCAGTGCAGAGGGAGATACGCAGTATTTT. Translation gives CASSAEGDTQYF.

This clone occurred once. The rearrangement links TRBV28 to TRBJ2-3, with TRBD2 matching 8 bases. The CDR3 is made up of 15 amino acids. J was trimmed by 1 base and V by 5 bases; bases with no gene match: 5. Germline V gene sequence: CDR1 MDHEN, CDR2 SYDVKM. Here the CDR3 DNA reads TGTGCCAGCAGTCGACGACTAGCGCGCACAGATACGCAGTATTTT. It yields the protein CASSRRLARTDTQYF. Using reference TRBV28 and TRBJ2-3 for the parts outside the CDR3, the full variable domain is DVKVTQSSRYLVKRTGEKVFLECVQDMDHENMFWYRQDPGLGLRLIYFSYDVKMKEKGDIPEGYSVSREKKERFSLILESASTNQTSMYLCASSRRLARTDTQYFGPGTRLTVL.

The sample holds one count of this clone. The J gene is TRBJ2-7, the V gene TRBV5-6; maybe TRBD1 (6 bases). The CDR3 length is 15 residues. Germline V gene lookup returns CDR1 SGHDT and CDR2 YYEEEE. The V end was cut by 2 bases, the J end by 5 bases, with 17 bases between. CDR3 DNA: TGTGCCAGCAGCTTTAGCCAGGGGAGCCGCCACGAGCAGTACTTC. Translated, it gives CASSFSQGSRHEQYF.

This clone appeared a single time. J is TRBJ2-7 and V is TRBV7-6; 8 bases agree with TRBD1. V lost 5 bases, J lost 6 bases, and 12 bases stayed unmatched. This CDR3 has 15 amino acids. Germline CDR1 is SGHVS and CDR2 is FNYEAQ. Here the CDR3 reads CASSREQGVASEQYF. CDR3 DNA sequence: TGTGCCAGCAGCAGGGAACAGGGGGTGGCGTCCGAGCAGTACTTC.

V gene TRBV20-1 combines with J gene TRBJ2-1; no clear D. Trimming cost V 6 bases and J 10 bases, with 10 bases left between them. The CDR3 spans 10 residues. The germline CDR1 and CDR2 sequences are DFQATT and SNEGSKA (reference sequence). Written as DNA, the CDR3 is TGCAGTGCGATCGCTCGGGAGCAGTTCTTC. It translates to CSAIAREQFF.

The chain employs TRBV29-1 and TRBJ2-3; possible D gene TRBD1, 5 bases. The V and J ends lost 5 bases and 1 base respectively, with 13 bases between them. This CDR3 contains 14 residues. CDR1 and CDR2 (germline): SQVTM, ANQGSEA. Here the CDR3 reads CSVRAGRGTDTQYF. The DNA for the CDR3 is TGCAGCGTTCGGGCAGGGCGAGGCACAGATACGCAGTATTTT.

CDR3 nucleotide sequence: TGTGCCAGCAGCGTATCCTTACGGCAAGAGACCCAGTACTTC. Protein product: CASSVSLRQETQYF. V and J are TRBV9 and TRBJ2-5; no definite D call. The CDR3 covers 14 residues. Trimming left V 1 base short and J 2 bases short, with 9 bases between. Germline V gene data show CDR1 as SGDLS and CDR2 as YYNGEE.

In this sample, this clone turned up a few times. The chain employs TRBV7-9 and TRBJ1-2, with D perhaps TRBD1 (5 bases). Trimming stripped 1 base from V and 4 bases from J, with 13 bases between. The CDR3 has 15 amino acids. The germline V gene encodes CDR1 SEHNR and CDR2 FQNEAQ (reference sequence). The CDR3 DNA sequence: TGTGCCAGCAGCTTAGAGCGCCAGGGACTCTATGGCTACACCTTC. Translating gives CASSLERQGLYGYTF.

This rearrangement joins TRBV2 to TRBJ2-2; D possibly corresponds to TRBD1 (6 bases). The V gene's germline CDR1 is SNHLY and CDR2 FYNNEI. V lost 3 bases, J lost 5 bases, and 10 bases lay in between. The CDR3 length is 14 residues. The CDR3 loop is CASSETRGTGELFF. CDR3 DNA sequence: TGTGCCAGCAGTGAGACCAGGGGAACCGGGGAGCTGTTTTTT. Complete variable domain (other parts from reference TRBV2 and TRBJ2-2): EPEVTQTPSHQVTQMGQEVILRCVPISNHLYFYWYRQILGQKVEFLVSFYNNEISEKSEIFDDQFSVERPDGSNFTLKIRSTKLEDSAMYFCASSETRGTGELFFGEGSRLTVL.

This clone was observed a handful of times. The chain uses TRBV7-9 and TRBJ2-5, with 11 bases lining up with TRBD2. The germline V gene encodes CDR1 SEHNR and CDR2 FQNEAQ (reference sequence). The CDR3 runs to 19 residues. Losses at the gene ends were 5 bases for V and 1 base for J; bases not matched to a gene: 15. The CDR3 DNA sequence: TGTGCCAGCAGCCCTCGCGTGACTAGCGGGGCACGATCCCAAGAGACCCAGTACTTC. Protein product: CASSPRVTSGARSQETQYF.

The V gene is TRBV6-1, the J gene TRBJ2-7, with TRBD1 identical over 8 bases. The CDR3 loop spans 14 amino acids. The V gene's germline CDR1 is MNHNS and CDR2 SASEGT. J was trimmed by 4 bases and V by 6 bases; bases with no gene match: 8. CDR3 in DNA: TGTGCCAGCAGGATAGGACAGGGTTCTTACGAGCAGTACTTC. This translates into CASRIGQGSYEQYF.

The chain uses TRBV7-7 and TRBJ2-3, with TRBD1 identical over 7 bases. The CDR3 spans 12 residues. V lost 5 bases and J lost 5; bases outside the gene matches: 1. Germline V gene data show CDR1 as SSHAT and CDR2 as FNYEAQ (reference sequence). CDR3 sequence: CASSNRGDTQYF. CDR3 DNA sequence: TGTGCCAGCAGCAACAGGGGAGATACGCAGTATTTT.

Of note for this clone: The sample holds other DNA sequences that translate to the same CDR3. The gene calls are TRBV5-1 and TRBJ1-2, with a possible D match to TRBD1 (5 bases). This CDR3 contains 14 residues. Trimming removed 0 bases from V and 4 bases from J, with 10 bases in between. Germline V CDR1 and CDR2: SGHRS, YFSETQ. CDR3 protein: CASSLGQGGYGYTF. In DNA form, the CDR3 reads TGCGCCAGCAGCTTGGGGCAGGGTGGCTATGGCTACACCTTC.

The V call is TRBV6-1, the J call TRBJ2-5; D not resolved. Germline V gene lookup returns CDR1 MNHNS and CDR2 SASEGT. Trimming pared 10 bases from V and 1 base from J, leaving 13 bases between. This CDR3 is built from 13 residues. The CDR3 DNA reads TGTGCCACCAAGAGAGGAATCCAAGAGACCCAGTACTTC. Translation gives CATKRGIQETQYF.

The chain couples TRBV7-8 to TRBJ2-7, with 10 bases aligning to TRBD1. This CDR3 region has 17 residues. V gave up 5 bases and J gave up 5 bases; unmatched junction bases: 15. CDR1 is SGHVS, CDR2 FQNEAQ, per germline. CDR3 amino acids: CASSPPGQGWIGHEQYF. The CDR3 DNA is TGTGCCAGCAGCCCTCCGGGACAGGGGTGGATTGGTCACGAGCAGTACTTC.

This clone was found a few times. The V call is TRBV19, the J call TRBJ1-2; D is uncertain. The germline gives CDR1 LNHDA, CDR2 SQIVND (reference sequence). This CDR3 spans 13 amino acids. V was trimmed by 7 bases and J by 1 base, leaving 10 bases between them. CDR3 DNA sequence: TGTGCCAGTATCGCAGATTTTAACTATGGCTACACCTTC. It encodes CASIADFNYGYTF.

J is TRBJ1-5 and V is TRBV5-5; tentatively, D is TRBD1 (6 bases). CDR1 SGHKS and CDR2 YYEKEE come from the germline V gene (reference sequence). The CDR3 totals 15 residues. V shed 4 bases and J shed 6 bases, with 17 bases lying between them. CDR3 loop: CASSHGGALGQPQHF. The CDR3 bases are TGTGCCAGCAGCCACGGGGGGGCGTTGGGTCAGCCCCAGCATTTT. The full variable domain, with the rest looked up from reference TRBV5-5 and TRBJ1-5, is DAGVTQSPTHLIKTRGQQVTLRCSPISGHKSVSWYQQVLGQGPQFIFQYYEKEERGRGNFPDRFSARQFPNYSSELNVNALLLGDSALYLCASSHGGALGQPQHFGDGTRLSIL.